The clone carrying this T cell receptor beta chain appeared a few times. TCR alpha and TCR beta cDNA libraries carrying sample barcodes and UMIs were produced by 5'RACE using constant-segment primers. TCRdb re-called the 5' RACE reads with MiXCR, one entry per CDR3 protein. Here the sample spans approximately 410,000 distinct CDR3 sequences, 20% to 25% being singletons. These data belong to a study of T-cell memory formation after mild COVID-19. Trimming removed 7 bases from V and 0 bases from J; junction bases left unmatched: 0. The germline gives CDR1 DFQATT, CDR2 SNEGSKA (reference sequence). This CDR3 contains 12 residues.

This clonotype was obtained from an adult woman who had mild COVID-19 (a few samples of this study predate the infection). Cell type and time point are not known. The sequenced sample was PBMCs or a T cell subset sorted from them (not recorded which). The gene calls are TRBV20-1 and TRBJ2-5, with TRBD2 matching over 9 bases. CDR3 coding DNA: TGCAGTGTAGCGGGAGACCAAGAGACCCAGTACTTC. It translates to CSVAGDQETQYF.